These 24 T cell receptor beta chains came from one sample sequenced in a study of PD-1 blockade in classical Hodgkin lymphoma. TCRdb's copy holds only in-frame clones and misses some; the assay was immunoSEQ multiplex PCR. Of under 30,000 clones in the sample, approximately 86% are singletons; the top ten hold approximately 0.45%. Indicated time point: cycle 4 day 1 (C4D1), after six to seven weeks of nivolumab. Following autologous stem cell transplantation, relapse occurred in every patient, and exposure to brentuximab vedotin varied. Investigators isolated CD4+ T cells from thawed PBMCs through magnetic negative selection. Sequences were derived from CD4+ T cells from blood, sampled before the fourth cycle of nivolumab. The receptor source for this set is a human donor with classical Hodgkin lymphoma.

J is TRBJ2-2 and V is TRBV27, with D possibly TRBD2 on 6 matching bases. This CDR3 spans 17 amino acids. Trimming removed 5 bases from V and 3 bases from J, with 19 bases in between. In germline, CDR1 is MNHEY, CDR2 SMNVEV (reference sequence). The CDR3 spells CASSLPPGGMYTGELFF. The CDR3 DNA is TGTGCCAGCAGTCTGCCCCCTGGCGGGATGTACACCGGGGAGCTGTTTTTT.

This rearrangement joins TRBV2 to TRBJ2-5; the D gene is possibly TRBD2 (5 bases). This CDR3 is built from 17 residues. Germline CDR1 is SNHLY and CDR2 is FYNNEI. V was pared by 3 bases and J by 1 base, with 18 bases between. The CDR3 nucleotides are TGTGCCAGCAGTGAGCTCAGGTTGTGGGAGACCCAAGAGACCCAGTACTTC. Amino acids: CASSELRLWETQETQYF.

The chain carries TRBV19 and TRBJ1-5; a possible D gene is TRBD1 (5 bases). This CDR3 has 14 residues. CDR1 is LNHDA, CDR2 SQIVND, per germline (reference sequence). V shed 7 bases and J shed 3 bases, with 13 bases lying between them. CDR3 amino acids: CASTNPGPNQPQHF. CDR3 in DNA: TGTGCCAGTACCAACCCGGGACCCAATCAGCCCCAGCATTTT.

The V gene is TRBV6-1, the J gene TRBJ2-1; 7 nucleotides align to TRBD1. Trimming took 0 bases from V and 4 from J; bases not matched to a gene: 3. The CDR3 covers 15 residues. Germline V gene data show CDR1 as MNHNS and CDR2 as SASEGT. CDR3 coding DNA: TGTGCCAGCAGTGAAGCTACAGGGGCTTACAATGAGCAGTTCTTC. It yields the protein CASSEATGAYNEQFF.

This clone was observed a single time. The CDR3 sequence is CASAAGTGELFF. The CDR3 region has the DNA TGTGCCAGCGCTGCAGGGACCGGGGAGCTGTTTTTT. This sequence joins TRBV7-8 and TRBJ2-2, with D possibly matching TRBD1 (5 bases). Germline-derived CDR1 and CDR2 are SGHVS and FQNEAQ. Trimming took off 8 bases at V and 5 bases at J, with 9 bases between the two ends. This CDR3 spans 12 amino acids.

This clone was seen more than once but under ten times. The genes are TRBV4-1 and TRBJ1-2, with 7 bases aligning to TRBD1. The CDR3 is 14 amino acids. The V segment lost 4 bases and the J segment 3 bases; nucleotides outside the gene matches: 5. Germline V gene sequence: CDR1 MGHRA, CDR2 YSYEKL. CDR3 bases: TGCGCCAGCAGCCGAGACAGGGATGACTATGGCTACACCTTC. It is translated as CASSRDRDDYGYTF.

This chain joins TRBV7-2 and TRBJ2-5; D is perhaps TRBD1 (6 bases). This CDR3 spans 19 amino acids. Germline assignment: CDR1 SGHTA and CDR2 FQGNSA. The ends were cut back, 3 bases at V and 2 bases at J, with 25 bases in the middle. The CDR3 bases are TGTGCCAGCAGCTTGGGGGCCGTACCGAGGTCAGGTCAACAAGAGACCCAGTACTTC. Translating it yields CASSLGAVPRSGQQETQYF. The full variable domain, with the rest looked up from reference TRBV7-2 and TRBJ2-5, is GAGVSQSPSNKVTEKGKDVELRCDPISGHTALYWYRQSLGQGLEFLIYFQGNSAPDKSGLPSDRFSAERTGGSVSTLTIQRTQQEDSAVYLCASSLGAVPRSGQQETQYFGPGTRLLVL.

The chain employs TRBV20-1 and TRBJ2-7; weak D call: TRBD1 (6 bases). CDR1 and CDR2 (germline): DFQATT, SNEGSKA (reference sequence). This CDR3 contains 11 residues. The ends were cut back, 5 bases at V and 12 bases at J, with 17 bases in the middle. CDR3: CSASSLQGWYF. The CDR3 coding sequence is TGCAGTGCTTCCAGCCTCCAGGGGTGGTACTTC.

This CDR3 reads CAISAGDSSYEQYF. For the CDR3, the DNA is TGTGCCATCAGTGCAGGGGACTCCTCTTACGAGCAGTACTTC. The chain combines TRBV10-3 with TRBJ2-7; D may be TRBD1 or TRBD2 (6 bases each). CDR1 and CDR2 from the germline V gene are ENHRY and SYGVKD. Trimming pared 4 bases from V and 4 bases from J, leaving 14 bases between. The CDR3 sequence is 14 residues long.

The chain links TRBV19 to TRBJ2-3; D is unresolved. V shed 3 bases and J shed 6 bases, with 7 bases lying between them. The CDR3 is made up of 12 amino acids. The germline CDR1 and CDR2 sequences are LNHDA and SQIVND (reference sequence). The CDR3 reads CASSISEDTQYF. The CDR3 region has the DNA TGTGCCAGTAGTATCAGTGAGGATACGCAGTATTTT. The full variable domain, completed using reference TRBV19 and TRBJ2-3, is DGGITQSPKYLFRKEGQNVTLSCEQNLNHDAMYWYRQDPGQGLRLIYYSQIVNDFQKGDIAEGYSVSREKKESFPLTVTSAQKNPTAFYLCASSISEDTQYFGPGTRLTVL.

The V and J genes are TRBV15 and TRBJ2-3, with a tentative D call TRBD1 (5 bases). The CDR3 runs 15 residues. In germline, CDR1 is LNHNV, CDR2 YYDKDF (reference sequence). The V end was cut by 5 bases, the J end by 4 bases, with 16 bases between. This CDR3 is CATSLGGQGSDTQYF. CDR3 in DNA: TGTGCCACCAGCTTGGGTGGGCAGGGTTCAGATACGCAGTATTTT. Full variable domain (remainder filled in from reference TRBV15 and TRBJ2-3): DAMVIQNPRYQVTQFGKPVTLSCSQTLNHNVMYWYQQKSSQAPKLLFHYYDKDFNNEADTPDNFQSRRPNTSFCFLDIRSPGLGDTAMYLCATSLGGQGSDTQYFGPGTRLTVL.

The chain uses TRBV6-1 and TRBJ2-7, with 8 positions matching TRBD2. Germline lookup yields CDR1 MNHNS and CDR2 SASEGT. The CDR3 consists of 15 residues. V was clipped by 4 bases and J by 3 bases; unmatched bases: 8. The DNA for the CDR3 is TGTGCCAGCAGTGTTGCCGGGACTAGAGTCTACGAGCAGTACTTC. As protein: CASSVAGTRVYEQYF.

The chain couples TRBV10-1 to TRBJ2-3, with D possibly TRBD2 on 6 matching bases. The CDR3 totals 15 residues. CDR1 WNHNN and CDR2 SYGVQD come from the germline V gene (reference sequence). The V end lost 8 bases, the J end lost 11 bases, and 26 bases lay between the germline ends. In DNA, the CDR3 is TGCGCCAGCCCCCCGGGGCGGGGACCCTTTGCCGAGCAGTATTTT. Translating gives CASPPGRGPFAEQYF.

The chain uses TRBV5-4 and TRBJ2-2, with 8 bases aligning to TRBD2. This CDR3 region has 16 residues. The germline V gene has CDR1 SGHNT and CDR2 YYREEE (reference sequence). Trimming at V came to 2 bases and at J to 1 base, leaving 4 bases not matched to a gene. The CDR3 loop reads CASSLFREGNTGELFF. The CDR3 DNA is TGTGCCAGCAGCTTATTCCGGGAGGGGAACACCGGGGAGCTGTTTTTT.

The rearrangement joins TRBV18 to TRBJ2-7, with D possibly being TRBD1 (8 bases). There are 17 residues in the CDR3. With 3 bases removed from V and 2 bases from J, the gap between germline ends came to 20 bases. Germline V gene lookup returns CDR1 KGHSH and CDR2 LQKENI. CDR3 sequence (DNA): TGTGCCAGCTCACCTCGAGGACAGGGAGGGACCCCCTACGAGCAGTACTTC. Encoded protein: CASSPRGQGGTPYEQYF. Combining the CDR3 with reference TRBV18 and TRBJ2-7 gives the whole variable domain NAGVMQNPRHLVRRRGQEARLRCSPMKGHSHVYWYRQLPEEGLKFMVYLQKENIIDESGMPKERFSAEFPKEGPSILRIQQVVRGDSAAYFCASSPRGQGGTPYEQYFGPGTRLTVT.

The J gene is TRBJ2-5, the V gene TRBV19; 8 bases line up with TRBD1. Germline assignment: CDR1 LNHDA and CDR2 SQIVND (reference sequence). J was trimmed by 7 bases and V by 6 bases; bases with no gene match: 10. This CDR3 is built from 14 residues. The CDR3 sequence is CASRRQGRQGTQYF. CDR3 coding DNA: TGTGCCAGTAGACGACAGGGGCGCCAGGGGACCCAGTACTTC.

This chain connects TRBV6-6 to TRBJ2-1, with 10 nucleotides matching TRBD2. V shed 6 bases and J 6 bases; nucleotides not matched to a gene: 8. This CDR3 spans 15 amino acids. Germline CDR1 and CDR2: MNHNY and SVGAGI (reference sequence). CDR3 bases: TGTGCCAGCAGCTCTAGCGGGGGAGGCCTCAATGAGCAGTTCTTC. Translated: CASSSSGGGLNEQFF.

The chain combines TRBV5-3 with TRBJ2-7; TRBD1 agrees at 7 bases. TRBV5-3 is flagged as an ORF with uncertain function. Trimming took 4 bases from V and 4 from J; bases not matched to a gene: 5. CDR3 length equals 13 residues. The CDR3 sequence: CARSPGQSYEQYF. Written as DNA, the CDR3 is TGTGCCAGAAGCCCGGGACAGTCTTACGAGCAGTACTTC.

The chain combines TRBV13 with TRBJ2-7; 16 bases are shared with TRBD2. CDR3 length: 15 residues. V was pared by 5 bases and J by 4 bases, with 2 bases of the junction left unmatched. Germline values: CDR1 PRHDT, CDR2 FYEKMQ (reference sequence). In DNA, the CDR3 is TGTGCCAGCAGCCCGGGACTAGCGGGAGGGTACGAGCAGTACTTC. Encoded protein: CASSPGLAGGYEQYF.

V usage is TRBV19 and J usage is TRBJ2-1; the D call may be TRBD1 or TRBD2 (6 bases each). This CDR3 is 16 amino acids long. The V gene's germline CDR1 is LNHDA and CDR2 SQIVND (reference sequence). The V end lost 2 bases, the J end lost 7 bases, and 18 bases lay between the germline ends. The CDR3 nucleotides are TGTGCCAGTAGTATATCTTGGGGGGCTAGTGGAAATGAGCAGTTCTTC. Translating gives CASSISWGASGNEQFF. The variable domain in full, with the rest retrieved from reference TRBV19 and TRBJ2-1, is DGGITQSPKYLFRKEGQNVTLSCEQNLNHDAMYWYRQDPGQGLRLIYYSQIVNDFQKGDIAEGYSVSREKKESFPLTVTSAQKNPTAFYLCASSISWGASGNEQFFGPGTRLTVL.

The CDR3 DNA sequence: TGTGCCAGCAGCCAAGACCAGCAATCCACAGATACGCAGTATTTT. Translation: CASSQDQQSTDTQYF. V is TRBV4-2 and J is TRBJ2-3; the D is unclear. The V end lost 0 bases, the J end lost 2 bases, and 9 bases lay between the germline ends. The germline gives CDR1 LGHNA, CDR2 YNFKEQ. The CDR3 has 15 amino acids.

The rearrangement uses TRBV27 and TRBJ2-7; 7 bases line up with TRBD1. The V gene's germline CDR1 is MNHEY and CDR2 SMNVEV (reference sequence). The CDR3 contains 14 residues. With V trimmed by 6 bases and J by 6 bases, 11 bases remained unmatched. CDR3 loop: CASSADRARGEQYF. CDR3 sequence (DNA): TGTGCCAGCAGCGCTGACAGGGCGAGGGGCGAGCAGTACTTC.

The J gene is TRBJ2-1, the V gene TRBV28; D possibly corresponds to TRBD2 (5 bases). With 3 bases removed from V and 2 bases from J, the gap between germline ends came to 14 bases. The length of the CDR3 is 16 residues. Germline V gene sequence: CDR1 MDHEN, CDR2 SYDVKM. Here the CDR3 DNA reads TGTGCCAGCAGTTTGGAGGAAGCGATTACCTACAATGAGCAGTTCTTC. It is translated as CASSLEEAITYNEQFF.

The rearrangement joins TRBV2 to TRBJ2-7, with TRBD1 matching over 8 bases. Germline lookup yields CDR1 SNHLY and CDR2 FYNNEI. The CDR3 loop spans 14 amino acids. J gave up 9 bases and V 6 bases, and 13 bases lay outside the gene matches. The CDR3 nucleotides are TGTGCCAGCAGAGAAACAGGGGGTCGGGCTGGGCAGTACTTC. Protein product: CASRETGGRAGQYF.